The rows below give T cell receptor beta chains drawn from one sample of a study of T cell repertoires in cytomegalovirus infection. TCRdb ran MiXCR on the reads and lists one entry per CDR3 protein. The sample consists of about 920,000 distinct CDR3 sequences, around 30% of them appearing once. Their antigen targets remain unknown. The starting material was cultured CD8+ T cells from PBMCs, obtained from culture after CMV antigen stimulation. The receptors were gathered from a human donor in good health (CMV status not recorded). Some clones in this sample may be carry-over from other donors' samples. Each CDR3 is given with its conserved first and last residue. A D gene is named only where the DNA matches it firmly. The size field is filled for only some rows; it gives once, few, many or a size class.

CDR3nt,CDR3aa,abundance,d_gene,len,v_gene,j_gene
TGTGCCAGCAGTGAAGGAGGCTGGGCCACTGAAGCTTTCTTT,CASSEGGWATEAFF,.,.,14,TRBV2,TRBJ1-1
TGTGCCAGCAGCCAACTACAGGGGGCCCAGTACTTC,CASSQLQGAQYF,many,TRBD1,12,TRBV4-2,TRBJ2-5
TGTGCCAGCAGTCTTTACAGGGGGCCGCGCACTGAAGCTTTCTTT,CASSLYRGPRTEAFF,few,TRBD1,15,TRBV27,TRBJ1-1
TGTGCCAGCAGTCAGGACAGGGATCAAGAGACCCAGTACTTC,CASSQDRDQETQYF,few,TRBD1,14,TRBV7-9,TRBJ2-5
TGTGCCAGCTTGGGACTAGCGGGGGGCCACTTCTGCGCCCAAGAGACCCAGTACTTC,CASLGLAGGHFCAQETQYF,.,TRBD2,19,TRBV9,TRBJ2-5
TGTGCCAGCAGTTCCTCCGGGACACTCGAGGTGACGGGCTACACCTTC,CASSSSGTLEVTGYTF,few,.,16,TRBV6-5,TRBJ1-2
TGTGCCAGTACCCTTCTCCGGGACAAAGTCCAGCCCCAGCATTTT,CASTLLRDKVQPQHF,.,.,15,TRBV19,TRBJ1-5
TGTGCCAGCAGCCACCGACAGGATCAGCCCCAGCATTTT,CASSHRQDQPQHF,few,.,13,TRBV7-9,TRBJ1-5
TGTGCCAGCAGCTTCGGGACAGGGCATAGCGGGGAGCTGTTTTTT,CASSFGTGHSGELFF,.,TRBD1,15,TRBV7-6,TRBJ2-2
TGCAGTGGGGTCGAACGGCCTTACAATGAGCAGTTCTTC,CSGVERPYNEQFF,.,.,13,TRBV20-1,TRBJ2-1